These T cell receptor beta chains were read from a single sample in a study of control samples from healthy donors and cancer patients. Profiling relied on immunoSEQ multiplex PCR, and the TCRdb table lists in-frame clones only, not all of them. This table holds 100,000 to 150,000 clones, roughly 89% found once. Sequencing was done on a sample of PBMCs. The receptors here all came from a man between 45 and 60 years old with head and neck cancer. The CDR3 runs from the conserved cysteine through the conserved F or W. The D gene is left open where the match is weak. Clone size is shown for a subset of rows, as once, few, many or a class of expanded clone.

j_gene,abundance,v_gene,d_gene,CDR3aa,CDR3nt
TRBJ2-1,-,TRBV19,-,CASSKLDSYNEQFF,TGTGCCAGTAGTAAACTAGACTCCTACAATGAGCAGTTCTTC
TRBJ2-5,-,TRBV15,-,CATSSFGGGLETQYF,TGTGCCACCAGCAGTTTTGGGGGGGGCCTGGAGACCCAGTACTTC
TRBJ1-1,-,TRBV11-2,-,CASTFTDSRATEALF,TGTGCCAGCACCTTTACTGACAGCAGGGCTACTGAAGCTCTCTTT
TRBJ2-7,-,TRBV6-5,-,CASSLWRGEYEQYF,TGTGCCAGCAGTTTGTGGAGGGGAGAGTACGAGCAGTACTTC
TRBJ1-4,-,TRBV2,-,CASTPVGDGSNEKLFF,TGTGCCAGCACCCCCGTTGGGGACGGATCAAATGAAAAACTGTTTTTT
TRBJ2-5,few,TRBV7-8,-,CASSDPRQESGQETQYF,TGTGCCAGCAGCGACCCCCGACAGGAATCAGGGCAAGAGACCCAGTACTTC
TRBJ2-1,-,TRBV7-9,-,CASTIRWEGARGEQFF,TGTGCCAGCACCATTAGATGGGAAGGGGCCAGAGGGGAGCAGTTCTTC
TRBJ2-1,-,TRBV18,-,CASSPPSSYNEQFF,TGTGCCAGCTCACCACCCAGCTCCTACAATGAGCAGTTCTTC
TRBJ2-2,-,TRBV12-3/TRBV12-4,-,CASSAARSGELFF,TGTGCCAGCAGTGCCGCTCGGTCCGGGGAGCTGTTTTTT
TRBJ1-5,-,TRBV21-1,-,CASSWRTAAGRPQHF,TGTGCCAGCAGCTGGCGGACAGCGGCCGGGAGGCCCCAGCATTTT
TRBJ2-3,-,TRBV15,-,CATRPRDAGDTQYF,TGTGCCACCAGACCCAGGGATGCGGGAGATACGCAGTATTTT
TRBJ2-4,-,TRBV28,-,CASTLGGAKNIQYF,TGTGCCAGCACTTTAGGTGGAGCCAAAAACATTCAGTACTTC
TRBJ1-1,-,TRBV9,-,CASSEGHRVTEAFF,TGTGCCAGCAGCGAGGGGCACAGGGTGACTGAAGCTTTCTTT
TRBJ1-5,few,TRBV19,-,CASSQQGSQPQHF,TGTGCCAGTTCCCAACAGGGATCTCAGCCCCAGCATTTT
TRBJ2-5,-,TRBV18,TRBD2,CASSPFGLAGTQETQYF,TGTGCCAGCTCACCATTCGGCCTAGCGGGGACCCAAGAGACCCAGTACTTC
TRBJ2-2,-,TRBV9,-,CASSPSERWIRTGELFF,TGTGCCAGCAGCCCATCGGAGAGGTGGATCCGGACCGGGGAGCTGTTTTTT
TRBJ1-1,-,TRBV5-4,TRBD1,CASTTGENTEAFF,TGTGCCAGCACGACAGGGGAGAACACTGAAGCTTTCTTT
TRBJ1-4,-,TRBV7-2,-,CASSLDGPEKLFF,TGTGCCAGCAGCTTAGATGGTCCCGAAAAACTGTTTTTT
TRBJ2-2,-,TRBV30,-,CAWSVVRGAGELFF,TGTGCCTGGAGTGTGGTCAGGGGGGCCGGGGAGCTGTTTTTT
TRBJ1-3,-,TRBV12-3/TRBV12-4,-,CASSALGNTIYF,TGTGCCAGCAGTGCTTTAGGAAACACCATATATTTT
TRBJ2-1,-,TRBV24-1,TRBD2,CATSDLTSGSSYNEQFF,TGTGCCACCAGTGATTTGACTAGCGGGAGCTCCTACAATGAGCAGTTCTTC
TRBJ1-1,-,TRBV27,TRBD1,CASSGGQPMNTEAFF,TGTGCCAGCAGTGGGGGACAGCCAATGAACACTGAAGCTTTCTTT
TRBJ2-1,-,TRBV21-1,-,CASSKGGDSWLYDEQFF,TGTGCCAGCAGCAAAGGCGGGGACAGCTGGTTGTATGATGAGCAGTTCTTC
TRBJ2-1,once,TRBV9,TRBD2,CASRGGSGEQFF,TGTGCCAGCCGGGGAGGGTCCGGTGAGCAGTTCTTC
TRBJ2-1,few,TRBV11-3,-,CASSLGGENEQFF,TGTGCCAGCAGCTTGGGCGGGGAGAATGAGCAGTTCTTC
TRBJ2-7,-,TRBV29-1,TRBD2,CSVEDGLGGASYEQYF,TGCAGCGTTGAAGATGGACTCGGGGGGGCCTCCTACGAGCAGTACTTC
TRBJ1-1,-,TRBV7-3,-,CASSLTGENTEAFF,TGTGCCAGCAGCTTAACAGGAGAGAACACTGAAGCTTTCTTT
TRBJ2-1,-,TRBV27,TRBD2,CASSTTGTSLEQFF,TGTGCCAGCAGTACAACCGGGACTAGCCTAGAGCAGTTCTTC
TRBJ1-5,-,TRBV7-2,-,CASSFEYQPQHF,TGTGCCAGCAGCTTTGAATATCAGCCCCAGCATTTT
TRBJ2-2,-,TRBV6-5,-,CASKEVAVNTGELFF,TGTGCCAGCAAGGAGGTAGCGGTGAACACCGGGGAGCTGTTTTTT
TRBJ1-1,-,TRBV13,TRBD1,CATRDRRAEAFF,TGTGCCACCCGGGACAGAAGGGCGGAAGCTTTCTTT
TRBJ2-1,-,TRBV5-4,TRBD1,CASSSRDRAYNEQFF,TGTGCCAGCAGCTCCCGGGACAGGGCCTACAATGAGCAGTTCTTC
TRBJ2-2,-,TRBV19,TRBD1,CACHPGQGAPGELFF,TGTGCCTGCCACCCCGGACAGGGGGCCCCCGGGGAGCTGTTTTTT
TRBJ2-6,-,TRBV5-1,-,CASSQSAGRGANVLTF,TGCGCCAGCAGCCAATCTGCTGGACGTGGGGCCAACGTCCTGACTTTC
TRBJ1-2,-,TRBV7-9,-,CASSLGQGLYGYTF,TGTGCCAGCAGCTTAGGGCAGGGCTTATATGGCTACACCTTC
TRBJ2-5,-,TRBV5-1,-,CASSLFSQTGEGYF,TGCGCCAGCAGCTTGTTCTCCCAAACAGGGGAGGGGTACTTC
TRBJ1-1,-,TRBV11-2,-,CASSLVGGSANTEAFF,TGTGCCAGCAGCTTAGTGGGAGGGTCAGCGAACACTGAAGCTTTCTTT
TRBJ1-4,-,TRBV28,-,CAARPTQLTNEKLFF,TGTGCCGCAAGGCCAACCCAACTAACTAATGAAAAACTGTTTTTT
TRBJ2-2,-,TRBV28,-,CASREGGGTGELFF,TGTGCCAGCAGGGAGGGAGGGGGTACCGGGGAGCTGTTTTTT
TRBJ2-7,-,TRBV3-1/TRBV3-2,TRBD2,CASSRGGTSGYEQYF,TGTGCCAGCAGCCGAGGGGGGACTAGCGGCTACGAGCAGTACTTC
TRBJ1-1,few,TRBV7-2,TRBD1,CASSLGPQGATEAFF,TGTGCCAGCAGCTTAGGCCCGCAGGGGGCCACTGAAGCTTTCTTT
TRBJ1-1,-,TRBV18,-,CASSPGRSGTEAFF,TGTGCCAGCTCACCGGGTCGCTCGGGCACTGAAGCTTTCTTT
TRBJ2-2,-,TRBV5-4,-,CASSPRTGIGELFF,TGTGCCAGCAGCCCGCGGACCGGGATCGGGGAGCTGTTTTTT
TRBJ2-7,-,TRBV9,-,CASSADGYEQYF,TGTGCCAGCAGCGCCGACGGTTACGAGCAGTACTTC
TRBJ2-7,-,TRBV28,-,CASSSPRGGGFYEQYF,TGTGCCAGCAGTTCCCCCCGGGGAGGGGGCTTCTACGAGCAGTACTTC
TRBJ1-2,medium-sized,TRBV29-1,TRBD1,CSVGQGHYGYTF,TGCAGCGTGGGACAGGGGCACTATGGCTACACCTTC
TRBJ1-3,-,TRBV28,-,CASSLIQGSGNTIYF,TGTGCCAGCAGTTTGATTCAGGGTTCTGGAAACACCATATATTTT
TRBJ1-2,few,TRBV5-1,TRBD1,CASSPGPRQGGYTF,TGCGCCAGCAGCCCGGGGCCTCGACAGGGCGGCTACACCTTC
TRBJ2-4,-,TRBV2,-,CASSEEEDIQYF,TGTGCCAGCAGTGAAGAGGAGGACATTCAGTACTTC
TRBJ2-7,-,TRBV18,-,CASSRETFSYEQYF,TGTGCCAGCTCACGTGAGACCTTTTCCTACGAGCAGTACTTC
TRBJ1-5,-,TRBV9,-,CASSVLNLSHQPQHF,TGTGCCAGCAGCGTCCTGAATTTGTCTCATCAGCCCCAGCATTTT
TRBJ2-7,-,TRBV6-2/TRBV6-3,-,CASSPPGGSYEQYF,TGTGCCAGCAGTCCCCCAGGTGGCTCCTACGAGCAGTACTTC
TRBJ2-5,-,TRBV4-1,TRBD1,CASSPIGQGAPGTQYF,TGCGCCAGCAGCCCTATCGGACAGGGGGCGCCTGGGACCCAGTACTTC
TRBJ1-1,-,TRBV10-3,TRBD1,CAISKGQGVNTEAFF,TGTGCCATCAGTAAAGGACAGGGTGTGAACACTGAAGCTTTCTTT
TRBJ2-3,-,TRBV5-4,TRBD2,CASSLGGADTQYF,TGTGCCAGCAGCCTTGGGGGGGCAGATACGCAGTATTTT
TRBJ1-4,-,TRBV19,TRBD1,CASSIELNRGAGEKLFF,TGTGCCAGTAGTATAGAGCTCAACAGGGGCGCTGGTGAAAAACTGTTTTTT
TRBJ1-1,-,TRBV7-6,-,CASSNTAPGGPGAEAFF,TGTGCCAGCAGCAACACAGCCCCGGGGGGGCCGGGGGCGGAAGCTTTCTTT